This T cell receptor beta chain is from a study of blood T cell repertoires in COVID-19. The wider study: COVID-19 samples from acute and convalescent phases originated in the United States, Italy and Spain. From T cells, B-cell-depleted T cells, or PBMCs came the material, which was cDNA or gDNA.

Methods used by the authors: Amplification of reference gene primers provided the estimated nucleated cell counts. This table comes from immunoSEQ multiplex PCR, and its TCRdb copy is limited to in-frame clones, with some not included. V, J and clone size are taken as reported in that table, and D and trimming were inferred from the DNA itself. The sample yields 40,000 or so clones, more than 65% seen once. This CDR3 is 12 amino acids long. Between the trimmed V and J ends, which lost 4 bases and 5 bases, there was a span of 5 bases. Germline-derived CDR1 and CDR2 are MDHEN and SYDVKM. The receptor comes from a man between 65 and 85 years old with acute or convalescent COVID-19. This sequence joins TRBV28 and TRBJ2-2; no clear D gene. Material: peripheral blood. The CDR3 bases are TGTGCCAGCAGTTCTAGTACCGGGGAGCTGTTTTTT. Translating gives CASSSSTGELFF.